The 2 T cell receptor beta chains given below trace back to one sample, sequenced in a study of CD8+ T cells in alopecia areata. Sequencing used cDNA as its template, made by extracting RNA and reverse transcribing it. Some clones are missing from TCRdb's copy, which holds only in-frame ones; the method was immunoSEQ multiplex PCR. There are some 120,000 clones in the sample, none observed a single time. Sequencing was performed on lesional skin. The receptors were sampled from a C3H/HeJ mouse with alopecia areata. These mice share the MHC haplotype H2-k.

Regarding this clone: Gene names are the mouse ones. The CDR3 end is not reached by the read, which stops 4 residues before it; the germline J gene fills it in. The sample holds other DNA sequences that translate to the same CDR3. This chain connects TRBV1 to TRBJ2-3; 8 positions agree with TRBD2. This CDR3 is built from 15 residues. V lost 1 base and J lost 2; bases outside the gene matches: 2. In germline, CDR1 is NSQYPW, CDR2 LRSPGD (reference sequence). The covered CDR3 bases are TGCACCTGCAGTGCAGGAGGGGGGGCTGCAGAA. Its protein product is CTCSAGGGAAE. The CDR3 reads in full as CTCSAGGGAAETLYF.

This clone occurred a few times. The genes and germline here are from mouse. The missing CDR3 end, 4 residues past where the read stops, is filled in from the germline J gene. The chain carries TRBV13-1 and TRBJ1-4, with 9 bases lining up with TRBD1. Germline V CDR1 and CDR2: NSHNY, SYGAGN. The CDR3 contains 14 residues. The CDR3 sequence: CASSADRGAERLFF. Incomplete CDR3 DNA: TGTGCCAGCAGTGCCGACAGGGGGGCCGAA.